The 30 T cell receptor beta chains below all came from one sample that was sequenced in a study of CD8 T cells in Susac syndrome. After extraction with the RNeasy kit, about 0.5 to 1 ug of the RNA was reverse transcribed using random hexamers. TCRdb called the immunoSEQ multiplex PCR reads again in MiXCR, with one record for every CDR3 protein. The table has fewer than 200,000 distinct CDR3 sequences, about 94% seen once; the top ten hold approximately 0.098%. The sequencing input was CD4+ T cells from PBMCs. The source is a human donor in good health.

The chain employs TRBV24-1 and TRBJ2-1; 8 bases map to TRBD1. The CDR3 has 16 amino acids. The junction had 8 bases not matched to a gene; V was cut back by 4 bases and J by 4 bases. The germline gives CDR1 KGHDR, CDR2 SFDVKD. CDR3 protein: CATSDPQGAGYNEQFF. In DNA, the CDR3 is TGTGCCACCAGTGACCCTCAGGGGGCAGGGTACAATGAGCAGTTCTTC.

V and J are TRBV14 and TRBJ2-2; D call uncertain. The CDR3 has 15 residues. The germline CDR1 and CDR2 sequences are SGHDN and FVKESK. Trimming shortened V by 3 bases and J by 0 bases, and 8 bases separated the two germline ends. The CDR3 region is CASSQMGTNTGELFF. The DNA of the CDR3 is TGTGCCAGCAGCCAGATGGGGACGAACACCGGGGAGCTGTTTTTT.

This chain links TRBV19 with TRBJ1-2; a possible D gene is TRBD1 (5 bases). The CDR3 spans 14 residues. V was shortened by 3 bases and J by 8 bases, with 16 bases between the two germline ends. Germline-derived CDR1 and CDR2 are LNHDA and SQIVND (reference sequence). CDR3 bases: TGTGCCAGTAGTATTGGGGTCGAGGGGTACGGCTACACCTTC. This gives the protein CASSIGVEGYGYTF.

The chain is built from TRBV19 and TRBJ2-3, with D unresolved. V lost 6 bases and J lost 6, with 16 bases in between. The CDR3 spans 14 residues. The germline CDR1 and CDR2 sequences are LNHDA and SQIVND (reference sequence). The CDR3 loop reads CASRTTARGDTQYF. The CDR3, as DNA: TGTGCCAGTAGGACCACAGCCCGTGGGGATACGCAGTATTTT. The full variable domain, its missing parts supplied by reference TRBV19 and TRBJ2-3, is DGGITQSPKYLFRKEGQNVTLSCEQNLNHDAMYWYRQDPGQGLRLIYYSQIVNDFQKGDIAEGYSVSREKKESFPLTVTSAQKNPTAFYLCASRTTARGDTQYFGPGTRLTVL.

J is TRBJ2-3 and V is TRBV7-9, with 7 nucleotides matching TRBD2. Trimming cost V 7 bases and J 5 bases; bases outside gene matches: 15. Germline V gene lookup returns CDR1 SEHNR and CDR2 FQNEAQ (reference sequence). This CDR3 comprises 16 residues. For the CDR3, the DNA is TGTGCCAGCAACTCCTACCCCGGGGGAGGGGAAGATACGCAGTATTTT. Its protein is CASNSYPGGGEDTQYF.

This sequence joins TRBV28 and TRBJ1-1; unclear D gene. The CDR3 totals 12 residues. Trimming pared 2 bases from V and 1 base from J, leaving 2 bases between. CDR1 and CDR2 from the germline V gene are MDHEN and SYDVKM. The chain's CDR3 is CASSLQNTEAFF. The CDR3 DNA reads TGTGCCAGCAGTTTACAGAACACTGAAGCTTTCTTT.

The gene calls are TRBV9 and TRBJ2-3, with unresolved D. The CDR3 spans 15 residues. CDR1 is SGDLS, CDR2 YYNGEE, per germline. The V and J ends lost 6 bases and 0 bases respectively, with 14 bases between them. The CDR3, as DNA: TGTGCCAGCAACCCCATTGGATCTAGCACAGATACGCAGTATTTT. Translation gives CASNPIGSSTDTQYF. The full variable domain, its missing parts supplied by reference TRBV9 and TRBJ2-3, is DSGVTQTPKHLITATGQRVTLRCSPRSGDLSVYWYQQSLDQGLQFLIQYYNGEERAKGNILERFSAQQFPDLHSELNLSSLELGDSALYFCASNPIGSSTDTQYFGPGTRLTVL.

This chain connects TRBV20-1 to TRBJ1-1, with D perhaps matching TRBD1 (6 bases). V was pared by 5 bases and J by 1 base, with 8 bases between. This CDR3 spans 12 amino acids. CDR1 and CDR2 (germline): DFQATT, SNEGSKA (reference sequence). This CDR3 is CSAAQGNTEAFF. The CDR3 region has the DNA TGCAGTGCTGCACAGGGGAACACTGAAGCTTTCTTT.

The chain employs TRBV30 and TRBJ2-3; possibly TRBD1 for D (5 bases). Germline CDR1 and CDR2: GTSNPN and SVGIG (reference sequence). V was pared by 4 bases and J by 5 bases, with 10 bases between. This CDR3 spans 12 amino acids. CDR3 sequence reads: CAWIPQGDTQYF. In nucleotides, the CDR3 is TGTGCCTGGATCCCCCAGGGAGATACGCAGTATTTT.

This chain uses TRBV9 with TRBJ2-7; 8 bases map to TRBD1. The CDR3 is 14 amino acids. Trimming took 4 bases from V and 6 from J; bases not matched to a gene: 9. Germline V gene lookup returns CDR1 SGDLS and CDR2 YYNGEE. The CDR3 protein is CASSPWTGNGEQYF. In nucleotides, the CDR3 is TGTGCCAGCAGCCCGTGGACAGGGAATGGCGAGCAGTACTTC. The whole variable domain, remainder taken from reference TRBV9 and TRBJ2-7, is DSGVTQTPKHLITATGQRVTLRCSPRSGDLSVYWYQQSLDQGLQFLIQYYNGEERAKGNILERFSAQQFPDLHSELNLSSLELGDSALYFCASSPWTGNGEQYFGPGTRLTVT.

The V gene is TRBV12-3 or TRBV12-4, the J gene TRBJ2-7, with D possibly matching TRBD2 (6 bases). The CDR3 spans 16 residues. V dropped 1 base and J dropped 5 bases, with 18 bases sitting between them. This chain's CDR3 is CASSLGGKGWYHEQYF. In DNA form, the CDR3 reads TGTGCCAGCAGTTTAGGCGGGAAGGGGTGGTACCACGAGCAGTACTTC.

The gene calls are TRBV18 and TRBJ2-7; D is tentatively TRBD1 or TRBD2 (5 bases each). V lost 3 bases to trimming and J lost 7 bases, with 13 bases between them. The CDR3 has 13 residues. The germline gives CDR1 KGHSH, CDR2 LQKENI. CDR3: CASSPTATGEQYV. In DNA form, the CDR3 reads TGTGCCAGCTCACCGACAGCCACGGGAGAGCAGTACGTC.

In regard to this clonotype: The junction departs from germline at one end; a sequencing error may be responsible. V gene TRBV6-2 or TRBV6-3 combines with J gene TRBJ1-5; 7 nucleotides line up with TRBD1. The CDR3 sequence is 14 residues long. Germline lookup yields CDR1 MNHEY and CDR2 SVGEGT. The chain's CDR3 is CASSDSGQNQPQHF. The CDR3, as DNA: TGTGCCAGCAGTGACTCGGGACAGAATCAGCCCCAGCATTTT.

The gene calls are TRBV6-5 and TRBJ2-2, with TRBD1 identical over 7 bases. The ends lost 5 bases at V and 6 bases at J; junction bases unmatched: 3. The CDR3 spans 13 residues. CDR1 and CDR2 from the germline V gene are MNHEY and SVGAGI. The DNA for the CDR3 is TGTGCCAGCAGTCAACAGGGGTCCGGGGAGCTGTTTTTT. Translating gives CASSQQGSGELFF.

The J gene is TRBJ1-1, the V gene TRBV10-3; D unclear. The CDR3 length is 13 residues. Per germline, CDR1 ENHRY and CDR2 SYGVKD. The V end was cut by 3 bases, the J end by 4 bases, with 9 bases between. Here the CDR3 DNA reads TGTGCCATCAGTGACAGGCGGGGCACTGAAGCTTTCTTT. Its translation is CAISDRRGTEAFF.

The V gene is TRBV6-5, the J gene TRBJ1-2; 10 nucleotides agree with TRBD1. V was pared by 7 bases and J by 1 base, with 6 bases of the junction left unmatched. The germline CDR1 and CDR2 sequences are MNHEY and SVGAGI. The CDR3 is 15 amino acids. CDR3: CASKAGTGDNYGYTF. The CDR3 DNA sequence: TGTGCCAGCAAGGCCGGGACAGGGGATAACTATGGCTACACCTTC.

This chain connects TRBV28 to TRBJ2-5, with 8 bases that match TRBD2. Germline CDR1 is MDHEN and CDR2 is SYDVKM. This CDR3 region has 15 residues. With V trimmed by 11 bases and J by 3 bases, 14 bases remained unmatched. This CDR3 reads CASNGGRGGKETQYF. The CDR3 nucleotides read TGTGCCTCTAACGGGGGCCGGGGGGGAAAAGAGACCCAGTACTTC.

This clonotype appeared once. The J gene is TRBJ1-2, the V gene TRBV30, with 9 nucleotides matching TRBD1. Losses at the gene ends were 1 base for V and 5 bases for J; bases not matched to a gene: 2. The CDR3 runs 13 residues. From germline, CDR1 is GTSNPN and CDR2 SVGIG (reference sequence). The DNA of the CDR3 is TGTGCCTGGAGTGGCGGACAGGGGTATGGCTACACCTTC. Its protein product is CAWSGGQGYGYTF.

This sequence joins TRBV18 and TRBJ2-3; no clear D gene. This CDR3 is 13 amino acids long. The germline V gene encodes CDR1 KGHSH and CDR2 LQKENI. The V end lost 6 bases, the J end lost 1 base, and 8 bases lay between the germline ends. Here the CDR3 DNA reads TGTGCCAGCTCCCTTCTGGGCACAGATACGCAGTATTTT. Encoded protein: CASSLLGTDTQYF.

The V and J genes are TRBV5-1 and TRBJ2-2; TRBD2 might be the D (5 bases). V lost 0 bases, J lost 3 bases, and 9 bases lay in between. Germline loops: CDR1 SGHRS, CDR2 YFSETQ. The CDR3 spans 15 residues. The CDR3 sequence: CASSLAGKDTGELFF. The CDR3 DNA reads as TGCGCCAGCAGCTTGGCGGGGAAGGACACCGGGGAGCTGTTTTTT.

The genes are TRBV11-2 and TRBJ2-2; D uncertain. This CDR3 spans 13 amino acids. Deletions cut 2 bases from V and 4 bases from J, with 5 bases between. CDR1 and CDR2 (germline): SGHAT, FQNNGV. The CDR3 loop is CASSLSPTGELFF. Here the CDR3 DNA reads TGTGCCAGCAGCTTAAGCCCCACCGGGGAGCTGTTTTTT.

CDR3: CASSSWDLPQHF. CDR3 in DNA: TGTGCCAGCAGTTCGTGGGACCTGCCCCAGCATTTT. The chain recombines TRBV12-3 or TRBV12-4 with TRBJ1-5; weak D call: TRBD1 (5 bases). The CDR3 runs to 12 residues. V was pared by 4 bases and J by 9 bases, with 10 bases between.

The rearrangement links TRBV4-1 to TRBJ1-5, with D unresolved. The CDR3 extends over 15 amino acids. V dropped 0 bases and J dropped 7 bases, with 13 bases sitting between them. The germline V gene encodes CDR1 MGHRA and CDR2 YSYEKL. CDR3 residues: CASSQDPNAGQPQHF. In nucleotides, the CDR3 is TGCGCCAGCAGCCAAGACCCTAATGCGGGGCAGCCCCAGCATTTT.

In this sample, this clonotype turned up once. The rearrangement links TRBV6-5 to TRBJ1-4; a weak D match, TRBD1 (6 bases). The CDR3 extends over 15 amino acids. V lost 5 bases, J lost 11 bases, and 21 bases lay in between. Germline lookup yields CDR1 MNHEY and CDR2 SVGAGI. The CDR3 protein is CASSTGSRREGKLFF. CDR3 DNA: TGTGCCAGCAGTACAGGGTCGAGGCGTGAGGGGAAACTGTTTTTT.

The rearrangement links TRBV19 to TRBJ2-7; the D call may be TRBD1 or TRBD2 (5 bases each). This CDR3 has 13 amino acids. The germline V gene has CDR1 LNHDA and CDR2 SQIVND (reference sequence). With 7 bases removed from V and 4 bases from J, the gap between germline ends came to 14 bases. CDR3 nucleotide sequence: TGTGCCAGTACCGCCGGGACGGGATACGAGCAGTACTTC. It is translated as CASTAGTGYEQYF.

The J gene is TRBJ1-1, the V gene TRBV19, with 7 bases lining up with TRBD1. This CDR3 is 16 amino acids long. The J segment lost 0 bases and the V segment lost 1 base, leaving 5 bases of the junction unmatched. CDR1 and CDR2 (germline): LNHDA, SQIVND (reference sequence). The CDR3 nucleotides are TGTGCCAGTAGTATAGCCAAGGGGGCGATGAACACTGAAGCTTTCTTT. As protein: CASSIAKGAMNTEAFF. Combining the CDR3 with reference TRBV19 and TRBJ1-1 gives the whole variable domain DGGITQSPKYLFRKEGQNVTLSCEQNLNHDAMYWYRQDPGQGLRLIYYSQIVNDFQKGDIAEGYSVSREKKESFPLTVTSAQKNPTAFYLCASSIAKGAMNTEAFFGQGTRLTVV.

This chain joins TRBV29-1 and TRBJ2-5, with TRBD1 matching 7 bases. CDR1 is SQVTM and CDR2 is ANQGSEA in the germline V gene. This CDR3 is built from 14 residues. V was clipped by 6 bases and J by 2 bases; unmatched bases: 9. The CDR3 DNA is TGCAGCGTGGACCCTTCGGGACAGCAAGAGACCCAGTACTTC. It specifies CSVDPSGQQETQYF.

The V call is TRBV6-6, the J call TRBJ2-3; D possibly corresponds to TRBD2 (5 bases). The CDR3 spans 14 residues. The ends were cut back, 6 bases at V and 0 bases at J, with 10 bases in the middle. Germline CDR1 reads MNHNY; CDR2 reads SVGAGI (reference sequence). CDR3 amino acids: CASRSGRSTDTQYF. The CDR3 DNA reads TGTGCCAGCAGGAGCGGCCGGAGCACAGATACGCAGTATTTT.

The rearrangement uses TRBV18 and TRBJ2-3, with TRBD1 matching 12 bases. The germline CDR1 and CDR2 sequences are KGHSH and LQKENI. J gave up 5 bases and V 4 bases, and 10 bases lay outside the gene matches. This CDR3 has 17 residues. This CDR3 is CASSLLPGQGAIDTQYF. In nucleotides, the CDR3 is TGTGCCAGCTCACTGCTACCGGGACAGGGGGCGATAGATACGCAGTATTTT. The whole variable domain, filled in from reference TRBV18 and TRBJ2-3, reads NAGVMQNPRHLVRRRGQEARLRCSPMKGHSHVYWYRQLPEEGLKFMVYLQKENIIDESGMPKERFSAEFPKEGPSILRIQQVVRGDSAAYFCASSLLPGQGAIDTQYFGPGTRLTVL.

This chain links TRBV2 with TRBJ1-2; 8 nucleotides line up with TRBD1. The germline CDR1 and CDR2 sequences are SNHLY and FYNNEI. The trim removed 8 bases at V and 2 bases at J, leaving 4 bases unmatched. This CDR3 region has 13 residues. DNA of the CDR3: TGTGCCAGCCGACAGGGGAGCAACTATGGCTACACCTTC. Translation: CASRQGSNYGYTF.